This T cell receptor beta chain emerged from a study of CD8+ T cells in alopecia areata. Whole-study findings and limits: Patients shared TCRs less clearly than mice did, possibly owing to HLA. Lesional scalp exceeded normal scalp in clonality, especially in alopecia totalis/universalis. Normal skin's resident alphabeta T cells are sequenced alongside lesional scalp T cells.

CDR3 length: 13 residues. V lost 7 bases and J 0 bases, leaving 7 bases between the germline ends. From germline, CDR1 is SQVTM and CDR2 ANQGSEA. Turning to this clone: Its antigen remains unidentified.

RNA, once extracted, was reverse transcribed into cDNA for use as the sequencing template. Clones were sequenced by immunoSEQ multiplex PCR, and TCRdb holds only the in-frame ones, with some missing. Among some 82,000 clones listed, 45% to 60% were seen once. Investigators sorted PBMCs to obtain both CD4+ and CD8+ T cells. This chain joins TRBV29-1 and TRBJ2-6; D gene unclear. Source material: NKG2D-high CD8+ T cells sorted from blood. The TCR originated in a human donor with alopecia areata. The CDR3 here is CSALSSGANVLTF. The CDR3 region has the DNA TGCAGCGCTCTGAGCTCTGGGGCCAACGTCCTGACTTTC.